The sequence of this T cell receptor (beta chain) was determined in a study of T-cell memory formation after mild COVID-19. Points from the study as a whole: Later expanders leaned toward CD4+, whereas clones contracting from day 15 to 85 were balanced CD4/CD8.

V shed 1 base and J 6 bases; nucleotides not matched to a gene: 10. CDR1 is SQVTM, CDR2 ANQGSEA, per germline. This CDR3 has 16 amino acids. In its sample, this clonotype was seen a few times. Its antigen is not known. One entry per CDR3 protein, called by TCRdb with MiXCR from the 5' RACE reads. This table holds hundreds of thousands of distinct CDR3 sequences, roughly 17% found once. This TCR derives from an adult woman who had mild COVID-19 (a few samples of this study predate the infection). Cell type and time point are not known. The V and J genes are TRBV29-1 and TRBJ2-3; 10 positions match TRBD1. The sequenced material came from PBMCs or a T cell subset sorted from them (not recorded which). This CDR3 is CSVEGLPGQGSDTQYF. In DNA, the CDR3 is TGCAGCGTTGAAGGGCTTCCGGGACAGGGGTCTGATACGCAGTATTTT.